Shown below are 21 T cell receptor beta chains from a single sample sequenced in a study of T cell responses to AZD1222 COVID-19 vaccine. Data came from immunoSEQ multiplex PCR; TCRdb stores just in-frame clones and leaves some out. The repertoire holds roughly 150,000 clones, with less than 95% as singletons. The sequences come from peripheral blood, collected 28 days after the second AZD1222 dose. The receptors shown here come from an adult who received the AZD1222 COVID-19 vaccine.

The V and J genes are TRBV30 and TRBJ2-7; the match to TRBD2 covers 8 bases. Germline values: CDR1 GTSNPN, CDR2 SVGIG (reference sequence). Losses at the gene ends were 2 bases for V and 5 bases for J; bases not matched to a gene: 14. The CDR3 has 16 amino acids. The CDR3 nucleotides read TGTGCCTGGAGTCCCGGGGGGGCTGCGGGAGAAGACGAGCAGTACTTC. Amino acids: CAWSPGGAAGEDEQYF.

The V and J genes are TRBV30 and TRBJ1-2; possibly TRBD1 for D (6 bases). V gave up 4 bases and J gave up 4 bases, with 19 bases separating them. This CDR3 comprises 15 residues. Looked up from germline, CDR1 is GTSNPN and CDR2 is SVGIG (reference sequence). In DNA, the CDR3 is TGTGCCTGGACCTACACTGGACAGAAAATCTATGGCTACACCTTC. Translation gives CAWTYTGQKIYGYTF.

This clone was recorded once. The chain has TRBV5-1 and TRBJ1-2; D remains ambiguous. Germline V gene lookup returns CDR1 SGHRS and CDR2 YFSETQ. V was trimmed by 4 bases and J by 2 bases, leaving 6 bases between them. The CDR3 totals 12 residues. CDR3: CASSSNNYGYTF. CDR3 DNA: TGCGCCAGCAGCAGCAACAACTATGGCTACACCTTC. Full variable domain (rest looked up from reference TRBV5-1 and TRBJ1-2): KAGVTQTPRYLIKTRGQQVTLSCSPISGHRSVSWYQQTPGQGLQFLFEYFSETQRNKGNFPGRFSGRQFSNSRSEMNVSTLELGDSALYLCASSSNNYGYTFGSGTRLTVV.

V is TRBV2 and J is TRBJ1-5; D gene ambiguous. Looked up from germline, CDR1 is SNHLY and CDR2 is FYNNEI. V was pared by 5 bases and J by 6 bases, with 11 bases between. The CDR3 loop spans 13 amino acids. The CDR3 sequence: CASSYSLGQPQHF. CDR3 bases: TGTGCCAGCAGTTACTCTCTCGGTCAGCCCCAGCATTTT.

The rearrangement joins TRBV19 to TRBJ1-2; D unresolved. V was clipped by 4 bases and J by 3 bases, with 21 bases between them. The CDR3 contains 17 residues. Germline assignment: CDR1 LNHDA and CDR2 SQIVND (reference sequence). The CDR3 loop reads CASSTRSRGNYYYGYTF. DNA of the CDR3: TGTGCCAGTAGTACCCGGTCAAGAGGGAATTATTACTATGGCTACACCTTC. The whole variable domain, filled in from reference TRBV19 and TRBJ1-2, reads DGGITQSPKYLFRKEGQNVTLSCEQNLNHDAMYWYRQDPGQGLRLIYYSQIVNDFQKGDIAEGYSVSREKKESFPLTVTSAQKNPTAFYLCASSTRSRGNYYYGYTFGSGTRLTVV.

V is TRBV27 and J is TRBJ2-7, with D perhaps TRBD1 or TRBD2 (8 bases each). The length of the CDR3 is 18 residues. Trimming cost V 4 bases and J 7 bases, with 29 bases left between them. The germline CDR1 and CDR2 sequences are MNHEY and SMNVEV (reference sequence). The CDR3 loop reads CASSSTGAIFGGRTEQYF. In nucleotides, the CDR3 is TGTGCCAGCAGTTCGACAGGGGCAATTTTCGGCGGGAGGACGGAGCAGTACTTC.

CDR3 DNA: TGTGCCAGCAGTGAGGCGGGCTGGGCCGAAAAACTGTTTTTT. This sequence encodes CASSEAGWAEKLFF. The genes are TRBV2 and TRBJ1-4, with D unresolved. This CDR3 has 14 amino acids. CDR1 and CDR2 (germline): SNHLY, FYNNEI. The V end lost 3 bases, the J end lost 8 bases, and 13 bases lay between the germline ends.

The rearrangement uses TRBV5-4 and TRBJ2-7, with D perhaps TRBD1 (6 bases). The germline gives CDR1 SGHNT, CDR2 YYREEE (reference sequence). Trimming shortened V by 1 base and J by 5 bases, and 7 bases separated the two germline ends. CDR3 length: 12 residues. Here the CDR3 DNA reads TGTGCCAGCAGCTTGCCAGGGGACGAGCAGTACTTC. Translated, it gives CASSLPGDEQYF.

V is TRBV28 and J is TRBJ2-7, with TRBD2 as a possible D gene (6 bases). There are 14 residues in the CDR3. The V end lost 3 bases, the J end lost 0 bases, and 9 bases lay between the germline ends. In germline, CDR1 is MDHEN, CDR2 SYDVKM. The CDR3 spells CASSFGGVSYEQYF. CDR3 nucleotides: TGTGCCAGCAGTTTTGGCGGGGTCTCCTACGAGCAGTACTTC.

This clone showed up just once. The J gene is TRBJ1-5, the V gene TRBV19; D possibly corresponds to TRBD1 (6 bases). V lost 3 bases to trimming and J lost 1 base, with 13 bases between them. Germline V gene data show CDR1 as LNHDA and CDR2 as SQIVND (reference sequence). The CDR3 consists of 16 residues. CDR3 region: CASSMGGGWSNQPQHF. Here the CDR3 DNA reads TGTGCCAGTAGTATGGGTGGGGGCTGGAGCAATCAGCCCCAGCATTTT.

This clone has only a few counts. This chain's CDR3 is CASSLGSGTSTDTQYF. The DNA of the CDR3 is TGTGCCAGCAGCTTGGGTAGCGGGACTAGCACAGATACGCAGTATTTT. The chain links TRBV5-6 to TRBJ2-3; the match to TRBD2 covers 8 bases. CDR1 and CDR2 (germline): SGHDT, YYEEEE. J gave up 0 bases and V 0 bases, and 3 bases lay outside the gene matches. The CDR3 is made up of 16 amino acids.

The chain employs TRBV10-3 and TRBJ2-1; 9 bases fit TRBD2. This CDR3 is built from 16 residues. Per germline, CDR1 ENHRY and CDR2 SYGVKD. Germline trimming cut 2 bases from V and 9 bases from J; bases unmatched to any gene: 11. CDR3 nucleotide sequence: TGTGCCATCAGTGAGGCGTCTAGCGGGACGTTCGTTGAGCAGTTCTTC. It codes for CAISEASSGTFVEQFF.

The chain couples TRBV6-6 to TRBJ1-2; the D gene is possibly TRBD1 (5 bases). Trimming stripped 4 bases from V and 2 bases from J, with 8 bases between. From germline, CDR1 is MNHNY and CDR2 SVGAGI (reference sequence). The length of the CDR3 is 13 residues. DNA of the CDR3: TGTGCCAGCAGTTCGACAGCGAACTATGGCTACACCTTC. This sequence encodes CASSSTANYGYTF.

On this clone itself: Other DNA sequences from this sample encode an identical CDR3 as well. CDR3 protein: CASSQGGYEQYF. The CDR3 DNA follows: TGTGCCAGCAGCCAAGGAGGGTACGAGCAGTACTTC. This chain connects TRBV3-1 (or the pseudogene TRBV3-2) to TRBJ2-7; D may be TRBD2 (5 bases). Germline assignment: CDR1 LGHDT and CDR2 YNNKEL (reference sequence). The CDR3 runs to 12 residues. V shed 1 base and J shed 4 bases, with 5 bases lying between them.

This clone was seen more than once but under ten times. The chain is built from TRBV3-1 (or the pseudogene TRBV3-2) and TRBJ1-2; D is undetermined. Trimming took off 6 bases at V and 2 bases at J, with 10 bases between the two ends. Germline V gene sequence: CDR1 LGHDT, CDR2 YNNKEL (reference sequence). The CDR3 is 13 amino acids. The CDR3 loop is CASSPTRNYGYTF. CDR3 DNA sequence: TGTGCCAGCAGTCCTACACGGAACTATGGCTACACCTTC.

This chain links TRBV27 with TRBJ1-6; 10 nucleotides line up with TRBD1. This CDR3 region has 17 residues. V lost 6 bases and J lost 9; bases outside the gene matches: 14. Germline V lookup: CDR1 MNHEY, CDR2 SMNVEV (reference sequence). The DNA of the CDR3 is TGTGCCAGCAGCCGCGACAGGGGGCCTAACCCGGTTTCACCCCTCCACTTT. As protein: CASSRDRGPNPVSPLHF.

CDR3 coding DNA: TGTGCCAGCAGCGCGACCTGGGACAGGGTGAACACTGAAGCTTTCTTT. Its protein is CASSATWDRVNTEAFF. The genes are TRBV9 and TRBJ1-1; 9 bases fit TRBD1. Trimming removed 3 bases from V and 0 bases from J; junction bases left unmatched: 6. The CDR3 is made up of 16 amino acids. Germline CDR1 is SGDLS and CDR2 is YYNGEE. The full variable domain, completed using reference TRBV9 and TRBJ1-1, is DSGVTQTPKHLITATGQRVTLRCSPRSGDLSVYWYQQSLDQGLQFLIQYYNGEERAKGNILERFSAQQFPDLHSELNLSSLELGDSALYFCASSATWDRVNTEAFFGQGTRLTVV.

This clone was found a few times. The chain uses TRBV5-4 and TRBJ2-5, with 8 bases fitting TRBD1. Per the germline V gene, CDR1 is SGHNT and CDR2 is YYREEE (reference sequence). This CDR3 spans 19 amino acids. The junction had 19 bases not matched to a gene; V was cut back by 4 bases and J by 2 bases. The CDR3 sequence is CASSVGGWIRTGTQETQYF. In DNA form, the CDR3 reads TGTGCCAGCAGCGTGGGGGGTTGGATCCGGACAGGGACTCAAGAGACCCAGTACTTC.

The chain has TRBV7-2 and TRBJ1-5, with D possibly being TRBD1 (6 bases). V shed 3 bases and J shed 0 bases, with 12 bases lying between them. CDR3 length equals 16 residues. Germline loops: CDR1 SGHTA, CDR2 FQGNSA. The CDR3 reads CASSFGRGISNQPQHF. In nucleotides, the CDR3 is TGTGCCAGCAGCTTTGGCAGGGGTATTAGCAATCAGCCCCAGCATTTT.

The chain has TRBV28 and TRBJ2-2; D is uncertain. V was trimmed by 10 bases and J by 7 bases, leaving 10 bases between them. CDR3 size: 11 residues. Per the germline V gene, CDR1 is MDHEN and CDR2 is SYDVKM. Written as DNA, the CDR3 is TGTGCCACCTCTTCCTACGGGGAGCTGTTTTTT. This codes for CATSSYGELFF.

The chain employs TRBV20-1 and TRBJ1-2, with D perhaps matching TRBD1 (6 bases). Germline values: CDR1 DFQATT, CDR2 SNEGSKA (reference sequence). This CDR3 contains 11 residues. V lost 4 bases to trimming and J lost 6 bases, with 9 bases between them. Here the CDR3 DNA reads TGCAGTGCTATTAACAGGGATGGCTACACCTTC. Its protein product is CSAINRDGYTF.